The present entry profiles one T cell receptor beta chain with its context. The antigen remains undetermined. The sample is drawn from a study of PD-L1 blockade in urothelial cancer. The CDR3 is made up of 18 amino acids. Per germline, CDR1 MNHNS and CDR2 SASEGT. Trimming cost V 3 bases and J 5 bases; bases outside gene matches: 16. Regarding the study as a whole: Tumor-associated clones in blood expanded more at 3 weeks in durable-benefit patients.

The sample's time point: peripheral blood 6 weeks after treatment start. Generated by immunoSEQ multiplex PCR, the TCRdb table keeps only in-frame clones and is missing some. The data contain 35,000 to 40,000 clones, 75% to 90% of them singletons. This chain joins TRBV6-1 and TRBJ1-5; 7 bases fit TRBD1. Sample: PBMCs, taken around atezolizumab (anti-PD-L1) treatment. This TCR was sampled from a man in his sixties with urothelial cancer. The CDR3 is CASSEVGPGGYPDQPQHF. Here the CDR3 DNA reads TGTGCCAGCAGTGAGGTTGGGCCAGGGGGGTATCCAGATCAGCCCCAGCATTTT.